The clone carrying this TCR beta chain was detected many times. Its antigen is currently unknown. There are 15 residues in the CDR3. Trimming took off 3 bases at V and 5 bases at J, with 15 bases between the two ends. Germline V gene lookup returns CDR1 SGHRS and CDR2 YFSETQ. The data originate from a study of CD8 T cells in ankylosing spondylitis. Study findings and constraints: In the blood and synovial fluid of reactive arthritis, some motif variants had been previously reported. Blood from ankylosing spondylitis patients appeared to carry a characteristic roughly eight-variant TCR beta motif.

TCRdb re-derived calls from the 5' RACE reads in MiXCR, one entry per CDR3 protein. This table has some 130,000 distinct CDR3 sequences, approximately 7.4% appearing once. Input material: blood, either unsorted or a sorted T cell fraction (not recorded which). The source is a female donor with ankylosing spondylitis or in good health (not recorded which). V is TRBV5-1 and J is TRBJ2-1; tentative D call: TRBD2 (7 bases). The CDR3 sequence: CASSWGASGNNEQFF. CDR3 DNA sequence: TGCGCCAGCAGCTGGGGGGCTAGCGGTAACAATGAGCAGTTCTTC.